Below, 10 T cell receptor beta chains from the same sample are listed, as sequenced in a study of shared clonotypes between healthy human individuals. Clones were read by immunoSEQ multiplex PCR, and TCRdb kept only the in-frame ones, dropping some. The data contain about 1.1 million clones, 70% to 85% of them singletons. Material for sequencing was memory CD4+ T cells from PBMCs. Subset noted: CD45RA-negative fraction. The source is a man between 18 and 29 years old in good health. Some clones in this sample may be carry-over from other donors' samples.

This rearrangement joins TRBV23-1 to TRBJ2-7, with TRBD1 matching 8 bases. TRBV23-1 belongs to the ORF category, with a function that is uncertain. V lost 3 bases to trimming and J lost 7 bases; unmatched junction nucleotides: 14. The CDR3 contains 16 residues. CDR3 protein: CASSQLTGTGSGEQYF. The CDR3 region has the DNA TGCGCCAGCAGTCAGCTGACCGGGACAGGCTCCGGGGAGCAGTACTTC.

To note about this clone: With a much larger clone just one base away, this may be a read error. J is TRBJ2-3 and V is TRBV9; D is undetermined. The CDR3 runs to 15 residues. Germline V CDR1 and CDR2: SGDLS, YYNGEE. V lost 4 bases and J 2 bases, leaving 14 bases between the germline ends. The CDR3 coding sequence is TGTGCCAGCAGCCTCTTTTACGGATTCACAGATACGCAGTATTTT. Translation: CASSLFYGFTDTQYF. The complete variable domain, with remaining parts taken from reference TRBV9 and TRBJ2-3, reads DSGVTQTPKHLITATGQRVTLRCSPRSGDLSVYWYQQSLDQGLQFLIQYYNGEERAKGNILERFSAQQFPDLHSELNLSSLELGDSALYFCASSLFYGFTDTQYFGPGTRLTVL.

The chain links TRBV25-1 to TRBJ2-1; the match to TRBD2 covers 12 bases. This CDR3 is built from 15 residues. The trim removed 6 bases at V and 5 bases at J, leaving 5 bases unmatched. The germline CDR1 and CDR2 sequences are MGHDK and SYGVNS. CDR3: CASSDLAGGHNEQFF. CDR3 DNA sequence: TGTGCCAGCAGCGACCTAGCGGGAGGGCACAATGAGCAGTTCTTC.

The chain uses TRBV5-1 and TRBJ2-7; the match to TRBD2 covers 14 bases. The CDR3 totals 16 residues. The germline V gene encodes CDR1 SGHRS and CDR2 YFSETQ. V lost 0 bases and J lost 6; bases outside the gene matches: 5. CDR3 in amino acids: CASSLDSGLAGVEQYF. The CDR3 DNA sequence: TGCGCCAGCAGCTTGGATTCGGGACTAGCGGGAGTCGAGCAGTACTTC.

This sequence joins TRBV7-9 and TRBJ2-7, with 15 positions matching TRBD2. The CDR3 length is 18 residues. With V trimmed by 4 bases and J by 4 bases, 11 bases remained unmatched. Germline V CDR1 and CDR2: SEHNR, FQNEAQ (reference sequence). CDR3 coding DNA: TGTGCCAGCAGCTACGATAGGCCCGGACTAGCGGGAGGGTACGAGCAGTACTTC. The encoded protein is CASSYDRPGLAGGYEQYF.

V usage is TRBV2 and J usage is TRBJ1-4; D gene unclear. Trimming removed 4 bases at V and 5 bases at J, with 8 bases between. CDR3 length: 13 residues. Per germline, CDR1 SNHLY and CDR2 FYNNEI. As DNA, the CDR3 is TGTGCCAGCAGTGGAACAGAGAATGAAAAACTGTTTTTT. Amino acids: CASSGTENEKLFF.

The chain carries TRBV25-1 and TRBJ2-7; tentatively, D is TRBD1 (5 bases). CDR3 length: 11 amino acids. Germline V gives CDR1 MGHDK, CDR2 SYGVNS. V was trimmed by 5 bases and J by 5 bases, leaving 7 bases between them. The DNA for the CDR3 is TGTGCCAGCAGTCGCAGGGACGAGCAGTACTTC. Translating gives CASSRRDEQYF.

CDR3 amino acids: CASSHDGGVETQYF. The DNA of the CDR3 is TGTGCCAGCAGTCACGATGGGGGGGTGGAGACCCAGTACTTC. This chain connects TRBV7-9 to TRBJ2-5, with 7 bases matching TRBD2. The CDR3 runs 14 residues. The junction had 9 bases not matched to a gene; V was cut back by 6 bases and J by 5 bases. The germline gives CDR1 SEHNR, CDR2 FQNEAQ (reference sequence).

This clone was picked up one time. The V call is TRBV29-1, the J call TRBJ2-5; 9 bases map to TRBD1. The CDR3 loop spans 12 amino acids. The junction had 12 bases not matched to a gene; V was cut back by 8 bases and J by 11 bases. Germline CDR1 reads SQVTM; CDR2 reads ANQGSEA. The CDR3 sequence: CSSQTGGEEQYF. DNA of the CDR3: TGCAGCTCCCAGACAGGGGGTGAAGAGCAGTACTTC. Full variable domain (missing parts from reference TRBV29-1 and TRBJ2-5): SAVISQKPSRDICQRGTSLTIQCQVDSQVTMMFWYRQQPGQSLTLIATANQGSEATYESGFVIDKFPISRPNLTFSTLTVSNMSPEDSSIYLCSSQTGGEEQYFGPGTRLLVL.

With respect to this clone: Different DNA sequences within this sample yield the same CDR3. This sequence joins TRBV5-1 and TRBJ2-7; TRBD2 matches 12 bases. The J segment lost 3 bases and the V segment lost 5 bases, leaving 3 bases of the junction unmatched. This CDR3 is built from 14 residues. Germline loops: CDR1 SGHRS, CDR2 YFSETQ. The CDR3 loop reads CASSPTSGSYEQYF. In nucleotides, the CDR3 is TGCGCCAGCAGTCCGACTAGCGGGAGCTACGAGCAGTACTTC.